The source of this TCR beta chain is a study of blood T cell repertoires in COVID-19. Per the germline V gene, CDR1 is SQVTM and CDR2 is ANQGSEA. V lost 0 bases and J 5 bases, leaving 10 bases between the germline ends. This CDR3 contains 13 residues. Assay: immunoSEQ multiplex PCR; the TCRdb copy retains only in-frame clones and omits some. This table has 95,000 to 130,000 clones, around four fifths appearing once. This receptor was obtained from a man younger than 40 with acute or convalescent COVID-19. The gene calls are TRBV29-1 and TRBJ2-5, with a tentative D call TRBD2 (5 bases). The sequenced sample consisted of peripheral blood. In DNA, the CDR3 is TGCAGCGTTGAAGAGGTCGGCGGGGAGACCCAGTACTTC. This encodes CSVEEVGGETQYF.